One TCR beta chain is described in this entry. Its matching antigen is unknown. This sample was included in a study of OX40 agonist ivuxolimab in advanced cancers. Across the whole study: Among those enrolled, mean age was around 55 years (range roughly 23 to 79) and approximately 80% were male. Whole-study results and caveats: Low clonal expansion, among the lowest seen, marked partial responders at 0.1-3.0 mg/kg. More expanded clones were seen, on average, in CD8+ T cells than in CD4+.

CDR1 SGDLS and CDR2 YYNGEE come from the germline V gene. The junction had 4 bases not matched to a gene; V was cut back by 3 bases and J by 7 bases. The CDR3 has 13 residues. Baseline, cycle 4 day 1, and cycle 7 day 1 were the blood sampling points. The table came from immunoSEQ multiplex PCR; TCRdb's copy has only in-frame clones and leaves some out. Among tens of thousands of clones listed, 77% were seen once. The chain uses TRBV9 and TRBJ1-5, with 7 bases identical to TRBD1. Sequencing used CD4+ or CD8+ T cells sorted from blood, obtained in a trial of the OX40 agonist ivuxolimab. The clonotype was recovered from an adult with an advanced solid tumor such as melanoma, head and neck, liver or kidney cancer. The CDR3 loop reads CASSASTGQPQHF. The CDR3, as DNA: TGTGCCAGCAGCGCGTCGACAGGGCAGCCCCAGCATTTT.